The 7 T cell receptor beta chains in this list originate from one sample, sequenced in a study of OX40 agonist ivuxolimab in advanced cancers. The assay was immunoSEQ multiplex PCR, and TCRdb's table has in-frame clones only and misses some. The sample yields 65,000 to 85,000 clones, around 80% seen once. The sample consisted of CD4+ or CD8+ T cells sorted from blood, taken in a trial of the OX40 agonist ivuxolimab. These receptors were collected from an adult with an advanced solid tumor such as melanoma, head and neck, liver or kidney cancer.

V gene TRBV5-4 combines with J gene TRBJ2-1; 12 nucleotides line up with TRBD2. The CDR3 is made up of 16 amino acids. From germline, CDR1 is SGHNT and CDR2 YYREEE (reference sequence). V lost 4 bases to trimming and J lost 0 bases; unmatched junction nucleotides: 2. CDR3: CASSPTSGSSYNEQFF. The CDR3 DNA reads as TGTGCCAGCAGCCCGACTAGCGGGAGCTCCTACAATGAGCAGTTCTTC. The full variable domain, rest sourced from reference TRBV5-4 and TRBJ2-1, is ETGVTQSPTHLIKTRGQQVTLRCSSQSGHNTVSWYQQALGQGPQFIFQYYREEENGRGNFPPRFSGLQFPNYSSELNVNALELDDSALYLCASSPTSGSSYNEQFFGPGTRLTVL.

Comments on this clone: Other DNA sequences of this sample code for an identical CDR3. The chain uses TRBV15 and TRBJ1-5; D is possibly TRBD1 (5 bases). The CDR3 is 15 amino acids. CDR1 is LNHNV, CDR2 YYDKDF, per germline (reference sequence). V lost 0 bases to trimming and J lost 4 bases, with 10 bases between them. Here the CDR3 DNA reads TGTGCCACCAGCAGAGATAAGGGGTTTAATCAGCCCCAGCATTTT. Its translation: CATSRDKGFNQPQHF. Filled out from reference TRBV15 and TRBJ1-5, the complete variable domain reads DAMVIQNPRYQVTQFGKPVTLSCSQTLNHNVMYWYQQKSSQAPKLLFHYYDKDFNNEADTPDNFQSRRPNTSFCFLDIRSPGLGDTAMYLCATSRDKGFNQPQHFGDGTRLSIL.

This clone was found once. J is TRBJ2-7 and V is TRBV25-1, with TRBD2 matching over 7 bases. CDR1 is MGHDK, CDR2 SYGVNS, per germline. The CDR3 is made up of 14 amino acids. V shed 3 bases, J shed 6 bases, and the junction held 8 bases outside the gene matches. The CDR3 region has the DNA TGTGCCAGCAGTGACGCGGCGGGAGTTCCCGAGCAGTACTTC. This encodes CASSDAAGVPEQYF.

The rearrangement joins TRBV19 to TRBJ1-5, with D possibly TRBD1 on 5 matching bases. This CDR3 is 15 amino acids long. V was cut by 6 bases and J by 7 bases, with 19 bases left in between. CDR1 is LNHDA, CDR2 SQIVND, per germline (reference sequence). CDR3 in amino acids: CASSLGRGSGQPQHF. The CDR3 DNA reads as TGTGCCAGTAGCCTAGGCCGGGGCAGCGGGCAGCCCCAGCATTTT.

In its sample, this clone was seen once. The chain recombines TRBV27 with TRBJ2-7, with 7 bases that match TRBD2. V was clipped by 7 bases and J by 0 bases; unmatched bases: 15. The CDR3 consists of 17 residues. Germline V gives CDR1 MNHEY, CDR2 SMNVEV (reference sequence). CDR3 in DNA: TGTGCCAGCACTCCTACAAGAACCGGGACTATCTCCTACGAGCAGTACTTC. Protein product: CASTPTRTGTISYEQYF.

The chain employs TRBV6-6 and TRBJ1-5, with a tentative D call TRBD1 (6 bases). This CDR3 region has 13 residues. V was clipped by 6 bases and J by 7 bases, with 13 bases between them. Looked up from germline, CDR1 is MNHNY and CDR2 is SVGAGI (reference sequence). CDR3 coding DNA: TGTGCCAGCAGAGGGGGAAGAGGACAGCCCCAGCATTTT. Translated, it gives CASRGGRGQPQHF.

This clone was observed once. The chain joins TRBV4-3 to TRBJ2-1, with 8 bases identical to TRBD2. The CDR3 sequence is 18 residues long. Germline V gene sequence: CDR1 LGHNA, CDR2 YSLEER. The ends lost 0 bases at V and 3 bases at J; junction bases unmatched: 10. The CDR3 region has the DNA TGCGCCAGCAGCCAAGATCCTTTTCGGCTAGCGGGCTACAATGAGCAGTTCTTC. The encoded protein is CASSQDPFRLAGYNEQFF.